This T cell receptor beta chain is from a study of control samples from healthy donors and cancer patients (TCRdb year 2020). For this clone: It has no known antigen specificity. Base qualities are missing; no much larger clone stands one base away.

Libraries were prepared through the immunoSEQ multiplex PCR assay. TCRdb obtained this table from immuneACCESS and retained in-frame rearrangements with V and J assigned. These tables miss some clones; where compared with another copy, unresolved V genes account for less than half of the shortfall, and the remainder is unexplained. This sample is represented by around 180,000 clones; under 95% of them were singletons. The ten biggest clones cover about 1.5% of the sample. Its CDR3 holds 13 amino acids, cysteine through phenylalanine. The sequence is cut down to CDR3 DNA, 39 bases in frame from base 1. V is pared back by 0 bases and J by 7 bases, with 7 bases lying between the germline termini. CDR1 and CDR2 are read off the germline V gene (reference sequence) as MNHEY and SMNVEV.

The origin of this receptor is a young woman in good health. The rearranged chain carries TRBV27 and TRBJ2-1; a confident D gene designation cannot be given. Source material: blood. Read as DNA, the sequence is TGTGCCAGCAGTTTATCCTTCGGGAATGAGCAGTTCTTC. Its translation reads: CASSLSFGNEQFF.